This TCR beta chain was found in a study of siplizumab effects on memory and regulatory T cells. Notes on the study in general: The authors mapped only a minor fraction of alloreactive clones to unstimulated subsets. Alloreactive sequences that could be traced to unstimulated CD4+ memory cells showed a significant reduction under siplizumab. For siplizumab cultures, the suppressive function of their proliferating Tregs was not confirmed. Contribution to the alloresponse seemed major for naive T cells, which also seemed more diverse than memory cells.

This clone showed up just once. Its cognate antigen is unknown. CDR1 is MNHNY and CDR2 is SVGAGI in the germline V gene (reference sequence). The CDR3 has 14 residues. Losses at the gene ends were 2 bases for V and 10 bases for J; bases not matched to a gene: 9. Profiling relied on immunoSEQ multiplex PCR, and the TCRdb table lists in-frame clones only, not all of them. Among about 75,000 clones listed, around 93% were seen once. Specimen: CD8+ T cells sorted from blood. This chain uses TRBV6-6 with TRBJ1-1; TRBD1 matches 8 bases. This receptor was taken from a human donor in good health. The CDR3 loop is CASSYVMTGVGAFF. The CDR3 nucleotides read TGTGCCAGCAGTTACGTAATGACAGGGGTGGGAGCTTTCTTT.